This T cell receptor beta chain was profiled in a study of graft-versus-host responses after intestinal transplantation. The CDR3 extends over 16 amino acids. V was cut by 1 base and J by 4 bases, with 17 bases left in between. Germline loops: CDR1 SGHKS, CDR2 YYEKEE (reference sequence). Of note for this clone: Antigen specificity is unknown.

Some clones are missing from TCRdb's copy, which holds only in-frame ones; the method was immunoSEQ multiplex PCR. The sample lists 100,000 or so clones; roughly 91% were seen once. The rearrangement uses TRBV5-5 and TRBJ1-2; D might be TRBD1 (5 bases). The sequence was obtained from a human donor who was the organ donor for an intestinal transplant. Source: unstimulated CD4+ T cells sorted from spleen or lymph node cells, taken before transplant. CDR3 loop: CASSLRGGSGSYGYTF. The CDR3 DNA reads TGTGCCAGCAGCTTGCGCGGGGGATCGGGGAGCTATGGCTACACCTTC.